The sequence of this TCR beta chain was determined in a study of persistence of HIV-infected CD4 T cells. Overall study: Median time on suppressive ART was 8 years. Findings and limits, study-wide: TCR analyses could not target the rare provirus-carrying CMV-responding cells. Compared with CD3/CD28-stimulated cells, CMV- and Gag-responding cells showed lower TCRbeta richness.

The immunoSEQ assay was version 4, run in survey mode. Produced via immunoSEQ multiplex PCR; TCRdb's table is partial and in-frame only. The repertoire includes 35,000 to 45,000 clones, around 90% of them detected once, and 0.4% to 0.6% sits in the top ten. CDR3 length equals 13 residues. Germline loops: CDR1 MNHNS, CDR2 SASEGT. V lost 5 bases and J lost 5, with 9 bases in between. Nonspecific anti-CD3/anti-CD28 bead stimulation represents the broad CD4+ T cell repertoire. Responding CD4+ T cells were sorted by upregulation of both CD40 ligand and CD69. Turning to this clone: Its cognate antigen is unknown.

The material was CD4+ T cells sorted from PBMCs after roughly 17-hour stimulation, obtained from a patient who received antiretroviral therapy. The gene calls are TRBV6-1 and TRBJ2-2; a weak D match, TRBD1 (5 bases). This TCR came from an adult woman with HIV who was CMV-seropositive. CDR3 in amino acids: CASSQTATGELFF. In DNA form, the CDR3 reads TGTGCCAGCAGTCAGACAGCTACCGGGGAGCTGTTTTTT.